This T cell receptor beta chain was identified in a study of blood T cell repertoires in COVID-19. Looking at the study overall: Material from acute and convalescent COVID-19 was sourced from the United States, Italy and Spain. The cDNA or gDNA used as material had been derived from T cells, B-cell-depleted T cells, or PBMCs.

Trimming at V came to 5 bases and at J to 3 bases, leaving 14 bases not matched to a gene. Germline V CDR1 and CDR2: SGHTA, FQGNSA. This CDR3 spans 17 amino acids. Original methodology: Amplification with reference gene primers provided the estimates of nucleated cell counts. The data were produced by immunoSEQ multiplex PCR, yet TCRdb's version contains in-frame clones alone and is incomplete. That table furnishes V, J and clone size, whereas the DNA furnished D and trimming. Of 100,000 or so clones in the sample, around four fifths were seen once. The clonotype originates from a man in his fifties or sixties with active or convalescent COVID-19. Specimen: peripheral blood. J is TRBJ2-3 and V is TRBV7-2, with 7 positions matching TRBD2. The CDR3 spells CASSRWMSGEGTDTQYF. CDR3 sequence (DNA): TGTGCCAGCAGCCGCTGGATGTCGGGGGAGGGGACAGATACGCAGTATTTT.